This T cell receptor (beta chain) came from a study of control samples from healthy donors and cancer patients. Germline values: CDR1 SGHTA, CDR2 FQGNSA. The V gene end was trimmed by 5 bases and the J gene end by 0 bases; junction bases not matched to a gene: 4. This CDR3 is 16 amino acids long. Clones were read by immunoSEQ multiplex PCR, and TCRdb kept only the in-frame ones, dropping some. The repertoire consists of 70,000 to 95,000 clones, with approximately 87% occurring once and the leading ten covering over 15%. The sequencing sample was made of blood. The clonotype comes from a man in his fifties or sixties in good health. J is TRBJ2-3 and V is TRBV7-2, with 11 bases fitting TRBD2. Here the CDR3 DNA reads TGTGCCAGCAGCCTGAGGACTAGCGGGAGCACAGATACGCAGTATTTT. The encoded protein is CASSLRTSGSTDTQYF.